The 9 T cell receptor beta chains below all came from one sample that was sequenced in a study of human T cells and chemical hapten exposure. MiXCR was run by TCRdb on the RACE reads, yielding one entry per CDR3 protein. In the table there are roughly 80,000 distinct CDR3 sequences, roughly 15% of which are singletons. Specified time point: pre-sensitization, week 0. Treatment given: therapeutic diphenylcyclopropenone sensitization with weekly scalp DPC. The source material was whole blood, sampled in connection with sensitization to the hapten diphenylcyclopropenone (DPC). The receptors derive from a woman aged 45-65 years with alopecia areata. Some clones in this sample may be carry-over from other donors' samples.

This clonotype was detected only a few times. The chain links TRBV7-2 to TRBJ2-5; 8 bases agree with TRBD1. The V gene's germline CDR1 is SGHTA and CDR2 FQGNSA. This CDR3 region has 15 residues. The ends lost 1 base at V and 4 bases at J; junction bases unmatched: 5. CDR3 sequence reads: CASSLVAGGGETQYF. Here the CDR3 DNA reads TGTGCCAGCAGCTTAGTGGCAGGGGGCGGAGAGACCCAGTACTTC. Variable domain in full (rest from reference TRBV7-2 and TRBJ2-5): GAGVSQSPSNKVTEKGKDVELRCDPISGHTALYWYRQSLGQGLEFLIYFQGNSAPDKSGLPSDRFSAERTGGSVSTLTIQRTQQEDSAVYLCASSLVAGGGETQYFGPGTRLLVL.

This clonotype came up a few times. The chain carries TRBV20-1 and TRBJ1-2; 10 bases align to TRBD1. Looked up from germline, CDR1 is DFQATT and CDR2 is SNEGSKA (reference sequence). The V segment lost 3 bases and the J segment 8 bases; nucleotides outside the gene matches: 9. CDR3 length: 14 amino acids. The CDR3 DNA reads TGCAGTGCTAGCCTTCCCGGGACAGGGGAAGGCTACACCTTC. Its translation is CSASLPGTGEGYTF.

In this sample, this clonotype turned up a few times. J is TRBJ2-3 and V is TRBV7-2; 14 bases agree with TRBD2. J gave up 6 bases and V 3 bases, and 8 bases lay outside the gene matches. The CDR3 contains 17 residues. Germline V CDR1 and CDR2: SGHTA, FQGNSA. For the CDR3, the DNA is TGTGCCAGCAGCTTGGTTGGGACTAGCGGGAGCGCGGATACGCAGTATTTT. It is translated as CASSLVGTSGSADTQYF. The entire variable domain, with the rest obtained from reference TRBV7-2 and TRBJ2-3, is as follows: GAGVSQSPSNKVTEKGKDVELRCDPISGHTALYWYRQSLGQGLEFLIYFQGNSAPDKSGLPSDRFSAERTGGSVSTLTIQRTQQEDSAVYLCASSLVGTSGSADTQYFGPGTRLTVL.

This clonotype has only a few counts. The chain recombines TRBV6-2 or TRBV6-3 with TRBJ2-7, with TRBD2 matching over 8 bases. CDR1 is MNHEY and CDR2 is SVGEGT in the germline V gene. Germline trimming cut 7 bases from V and 3 bases from J; bases unmatched to any gene: 11. The CDR3 length is 15 residues. The CDR3 reads CASNNMLSGSYEQYF. Here the CDR3 DNA reads TGTGCCAGCAATAACATGTTGAGCGGGAGCTACGAGCAGTACTTC.

A few counts support this clonotype. The genes are TRBV20-1 and TRBJ2-1; tentative D call: TRBD1 (5 bases). The germline V gene has CDR1 DFQATT and CDR2 SNEGSKA (reference sequence). Trimming cost V 1 base and J 3 bases, with 19 bases left between them. This CDR3 contains 17 residues. DNA of the CDR3: TGCAGTGCTAGAGGGGGCCCAGGGCGAGCACTCTACAATGAGCAGTTCTTC. Translation gives CSARGGPGRALYNEQFF.

This clonotype was counted between two and nine times. The rearrangement uses TRBV25-1 and TRBJ1-5; D is undetermined. CDR1 and CDR2 from the germline V gene are MGHDK and SYGVNS. Trimming pared 4 bases from V and 0 bases from J, leaving 4 bases between. The CDR3 sequence is 13 residues long. The CDR3 loop is CASSANSNQPQHF. CDR3 DNA sequence: TGTGCCAGCAGTGCTAATAGCAATCAGCCCCAGCATTTT.

The rearrangement links TRBV7-7 to TRBJ2-2; 15 bases align to TRBD2. CDR3 size: 20 residues. Losses at the gene ends were 2 bases for V and 4 bases for J; bases not matched to a gene: 11. Germline V lookup: CDR1 SSHAT, CDR2 FNYEAQ (reference sequence). The CDR3 region is CASSLTLPGLAGGATGELFF. The DNA for the CDR3 is TGTGCCAGCAGCTTAACCCTCCCCGGACTAGCGGGGGGGGCCACCGGGGAGCTGTTTTTT.

This clonotype was observed a handful of times. The rearrangement joins TRBV27 to TRBJ2-1; 7 nucleotides agree with TRBD2. Germline values: CDR1 MNHEY, CDR2 SMNVEV (reference sequence). The V segment lost 6 bases and the J segment 3 bases; nucleotides outside the gene matches: 2. The CDR3 runs 13 residues. In DNA, the CDR3 is TGTGCCAGCAGGGCTAGCGGCTACAATGAGCAGTTCTTC. It is translated as CASRASGYNEQFF.

This clonotype was found many times. The chain employs TRBV29-1 and TRBJ2-5; D is unresolved. The CDR3 spans 14 residues. With 6 bases removed from V and 1 base from J, the gap between germline ends came to 15 bases. CDR1 and CDR2 (germline): SQVTM, ANQGSEA. In nucleotides, the CDR3 is TGCAGCGTGGCAACGGGTCGCGCCCAAGAGACCCAGTACTTC. Translation: CSVATGRAQETQYF.